This TCR beta chain came from a study of T cell responses to AZD1222 COVID-19 vaccine. Study-level findings and limits: White British donors predominated, females outnumbered males, and clonal diversity was possibly underestimated.

To note about this clone: Its matching antigen is unknown.

Profiled with immunoSEQ multiplex PCR; TCRdb holds only in-frame clones, not every one. The table records 200,000 or so clones, almost 95% of them present only once. Trimming took 2 bases from V and 3 from J, leaving 12 bases between them. Germline V gene data show CDR1 as SNHLY and CDR2 as FYNNEI. The CDR3 is 15 amino acids. The chain uses TRBV2 and TRBJ2-3; D ambiguous. This sequence originates from an adult in good health. The material was peripheral blood, obtained on day 0 of AZD1222 vaccination. CDR3: CASSEFRVETDTQYF. The CDR3 DNA follows: TGTGCCAGCAGTGAATTTAGGGTAGAGACAGATACGCAGTATTTT.